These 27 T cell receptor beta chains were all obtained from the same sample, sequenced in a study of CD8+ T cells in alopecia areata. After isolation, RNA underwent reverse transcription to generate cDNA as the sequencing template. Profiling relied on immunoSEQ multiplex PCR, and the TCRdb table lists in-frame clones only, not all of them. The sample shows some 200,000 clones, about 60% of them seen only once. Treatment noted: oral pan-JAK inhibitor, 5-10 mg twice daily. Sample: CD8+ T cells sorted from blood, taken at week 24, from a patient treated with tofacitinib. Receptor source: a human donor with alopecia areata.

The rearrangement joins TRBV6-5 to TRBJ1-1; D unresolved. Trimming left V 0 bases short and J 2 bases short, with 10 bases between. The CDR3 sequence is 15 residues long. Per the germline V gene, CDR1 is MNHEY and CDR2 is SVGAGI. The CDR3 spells CASSYSRTANTEAFF. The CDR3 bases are TGTGCCAGCAGTTACTCGCGGACCGCAAACACTGAAGCTTTCTTT.

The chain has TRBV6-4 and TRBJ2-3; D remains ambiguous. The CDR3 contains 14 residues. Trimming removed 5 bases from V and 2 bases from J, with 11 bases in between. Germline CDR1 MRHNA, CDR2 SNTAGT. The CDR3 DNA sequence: TGTGCCAGCAGTCGCGGACCAGACACAGATACGCAGTATTTT. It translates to CASSRGPDTDTQYF.

The CDR3 sequence is CASSSYRNTEAFF. The CDR3 coding sequence is TGTGCCAGTAGTAGTTACAGGAACACTGAAGCTTTCTTT. The chain is built from TRBV19 and TRBJ1-1; D unresolved. The CDR3 is made up of 13 amino acids. Trimming took off 4 bases at V and 1 base at J, with 7 bases between the two ends. The germline V gene encodes CDR1 LNHDA and CDR2 SQIVND (reference sequence).

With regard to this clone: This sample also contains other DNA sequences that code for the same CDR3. CDR3 coding DNA: TGTGCCAGCAGCTTAGTCGGGGGGACTGAAGCTTTCTTT. It translates to CASSLVGGTEAFF. The rearrangement uses TRBV11-2 and TRBJ1-1; D possibly corresponds to TRBD1 (5 bases). Germline V gene data show CDR1 as SGHAT and CDR2 as FQNNGV. The CDR3 is made up of 13 amino acids. Trimming pared 1 base from V and 5 bases from J, leaving 8 bases between.

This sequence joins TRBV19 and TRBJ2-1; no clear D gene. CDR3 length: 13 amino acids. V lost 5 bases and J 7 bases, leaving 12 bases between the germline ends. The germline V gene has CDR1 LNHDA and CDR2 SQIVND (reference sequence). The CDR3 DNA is TGTGCCAGTAGTCTAGGACGTGGGAATGAGCAGTTCTTC. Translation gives CASSLGRGNEQFF.

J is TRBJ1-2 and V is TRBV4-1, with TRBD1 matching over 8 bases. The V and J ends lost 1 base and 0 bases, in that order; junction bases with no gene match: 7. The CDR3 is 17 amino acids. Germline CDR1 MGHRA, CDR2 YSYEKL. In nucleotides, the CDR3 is TGCGCCAGCAGCCAAGCACTTCCGACAGGGGCTAACTATGGCTACACCTTC. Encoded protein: CASSQALPTGANYGYTF.

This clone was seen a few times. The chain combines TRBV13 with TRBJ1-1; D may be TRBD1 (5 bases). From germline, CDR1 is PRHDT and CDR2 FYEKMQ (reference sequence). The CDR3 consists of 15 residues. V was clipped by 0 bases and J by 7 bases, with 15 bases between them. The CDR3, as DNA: TGTGCCAGCAGCTTAGGGACGGGACGTGAGGATGAAGCTTTCTTT. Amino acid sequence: CASSLGTGREDEAFF. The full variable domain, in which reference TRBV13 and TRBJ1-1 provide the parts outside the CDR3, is AAGVIQSPRHLIKEKRETATLKCYPIPRHDTVYWYQQGPGQDPQFLISFYEKMQSDKGSIPDRFSAQQFSDYHSELNMSSLELGDSALYFCASSLGTGREDEAFFGQGTRLTVV.

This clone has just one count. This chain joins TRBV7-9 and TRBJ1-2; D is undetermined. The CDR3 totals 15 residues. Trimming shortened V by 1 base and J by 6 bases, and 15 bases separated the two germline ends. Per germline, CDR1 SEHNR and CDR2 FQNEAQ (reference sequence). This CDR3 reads CASSLVLGKKDGYTF. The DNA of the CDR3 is TGTGCCAGCAGCTTAGTCCTGGGTAAGAAGGATGGCTACACCTTC.

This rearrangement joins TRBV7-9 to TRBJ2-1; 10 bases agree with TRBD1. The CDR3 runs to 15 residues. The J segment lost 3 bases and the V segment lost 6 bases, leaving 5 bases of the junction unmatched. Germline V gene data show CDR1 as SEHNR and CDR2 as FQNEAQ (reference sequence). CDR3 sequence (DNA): TGTGCCAGCAGTCAGGACAGGGGGTTCTACAATGAGCAGTTCTTC. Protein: CASSQDRGFYNEQFF.

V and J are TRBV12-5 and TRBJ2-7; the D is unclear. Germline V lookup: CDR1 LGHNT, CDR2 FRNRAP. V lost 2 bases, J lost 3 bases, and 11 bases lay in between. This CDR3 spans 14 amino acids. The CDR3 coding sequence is TGTGCTAGTGGTTTGCTCCCTCAGGACTACGAGCAGTACTTC. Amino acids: CASGLLPQDYEQYF.

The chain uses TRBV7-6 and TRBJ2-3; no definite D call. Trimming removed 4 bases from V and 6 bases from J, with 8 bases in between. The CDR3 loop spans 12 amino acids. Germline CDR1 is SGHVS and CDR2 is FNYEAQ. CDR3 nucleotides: TGTGCCAGCAGCTATCCTGGGGATACGCAGTATTTT. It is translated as CASSYPGDTQYF.

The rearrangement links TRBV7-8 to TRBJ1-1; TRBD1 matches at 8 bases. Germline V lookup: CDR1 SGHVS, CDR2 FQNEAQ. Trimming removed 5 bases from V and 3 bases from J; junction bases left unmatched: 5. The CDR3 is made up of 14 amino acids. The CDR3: CASSHRDRYTEAFF. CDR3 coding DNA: TGTGCCAGCAGCCACCGGGACAGGTACACTGAAGCTTTCTTT.

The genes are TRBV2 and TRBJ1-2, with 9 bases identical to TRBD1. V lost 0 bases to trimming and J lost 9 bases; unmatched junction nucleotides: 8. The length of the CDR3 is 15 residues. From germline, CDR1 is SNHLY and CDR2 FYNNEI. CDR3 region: CASSEAGTGGLRYTF. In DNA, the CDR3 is TGTGCCAGCAGTGAAGCAGGCACAGGGGGCTTGCGCTACACCTTC. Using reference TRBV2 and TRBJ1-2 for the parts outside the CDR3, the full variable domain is EPEVTQTPSHQVTQMGQEVILRCVPISNHLYFYWYRQILGQKVEFLVSFYNNEISEKSEIFDDQFSVERPDGSNFTLKIRSTKLEDSAMYFCASSEAGTGGLRYTFGSGTRLTVV.

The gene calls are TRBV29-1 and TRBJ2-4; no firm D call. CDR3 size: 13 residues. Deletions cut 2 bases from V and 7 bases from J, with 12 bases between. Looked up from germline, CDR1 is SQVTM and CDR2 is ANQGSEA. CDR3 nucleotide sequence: TGCAGCGTTGAAATGGGCCGAATGAACATTCAGTACTTC. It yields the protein CSVEMGRMNIQYF.

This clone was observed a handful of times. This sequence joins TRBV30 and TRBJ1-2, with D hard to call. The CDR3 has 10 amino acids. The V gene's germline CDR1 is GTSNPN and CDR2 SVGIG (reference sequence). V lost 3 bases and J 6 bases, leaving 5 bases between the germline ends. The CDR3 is CAWRNNGYTF. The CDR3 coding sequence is TGTGCCTGGAGGAATAATGGCTACACCTTC. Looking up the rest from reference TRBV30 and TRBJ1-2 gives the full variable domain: SQTIHQWPATLVQPVGSPLSLECTVEGTSNPNLYWYRQAAGRGLQLLFYSVGIGQISSEVPQNLSASRPQDRQFILSSKKLLLSDSGFYLCAWRNNGYTFGSGTRLTVV.

The CDR3 is CAWSEVSDTQYF. The CDR3 DNA reads TGTGCCTGGAGCGAGGTATCAGATACGCAGTATTTT. The chain joins TRBV30 to TRBJ2-3; D is unclear. The CDR3 loop spans 12 amino acids. Germline V lookup: CDR1 GTSNPN, CDR2 SVGIG (reference sequence). The V and J ends lost 3 bases and 4 bases respectively, with 8 bases between them.

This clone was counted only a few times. In nucleotides, the CDR3 is TGTGCCAGCACCCATCCCAGCGGGGGGGGTAATGAGCAGTTCTTC. Protein sequence: CASTHPSGGGNEQFF. The rearrangement uses TRBV13 and TRBJ2-1, with 10 bases matching TRBD2. Trimming at V came to 7 bases and at J to 7 bases, leaving 10 bases not matched to a gene. Germline CDR1 is PRHDT and CDR2 is FYEKMQ (reference sequence). The CDR3 is 15 amino acids.

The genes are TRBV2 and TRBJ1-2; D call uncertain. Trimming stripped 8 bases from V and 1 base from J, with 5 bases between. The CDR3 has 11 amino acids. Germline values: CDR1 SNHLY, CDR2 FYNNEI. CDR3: CASGGNYGYTF. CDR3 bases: TGTGCCAGCGGAGGTAACTATGGCTACACCTTC.

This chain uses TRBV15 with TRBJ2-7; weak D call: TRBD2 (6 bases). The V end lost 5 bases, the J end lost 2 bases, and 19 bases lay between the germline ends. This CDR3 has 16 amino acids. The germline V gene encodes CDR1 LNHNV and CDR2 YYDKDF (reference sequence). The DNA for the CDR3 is TGTGCCACCAGCGAAAAGGCGGGGCAGATCACCTACGAGCAGTACTTC. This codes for CATSEKAGQITYEQYF.

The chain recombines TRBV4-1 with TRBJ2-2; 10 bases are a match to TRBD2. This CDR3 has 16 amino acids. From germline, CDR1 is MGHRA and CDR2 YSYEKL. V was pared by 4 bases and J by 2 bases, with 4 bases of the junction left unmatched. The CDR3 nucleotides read TGCGCCAGCAGCCGCGAGCGGGGGGGAAACACCGGGGAGCTGTTTTTT. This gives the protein CASSRERGGNTGELFF.

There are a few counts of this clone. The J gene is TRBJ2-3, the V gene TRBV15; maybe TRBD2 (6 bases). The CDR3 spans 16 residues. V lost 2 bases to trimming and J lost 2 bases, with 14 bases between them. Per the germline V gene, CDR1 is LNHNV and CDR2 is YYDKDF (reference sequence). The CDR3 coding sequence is TGTGCCACCAGCAGAACCTCTAGCGCTAACACAGATACGCAGTATTTT. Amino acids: CATSRTSSANTDTQYF.

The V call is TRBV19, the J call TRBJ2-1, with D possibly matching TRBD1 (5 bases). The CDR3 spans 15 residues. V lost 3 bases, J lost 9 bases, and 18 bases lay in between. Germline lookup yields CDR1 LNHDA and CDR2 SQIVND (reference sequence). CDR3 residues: CASSMPGRPLGEQFF. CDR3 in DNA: TGTGCCAGTAGTATGCCAGGGCGTCCCCTAGGTGAGCAGTTCTTC.

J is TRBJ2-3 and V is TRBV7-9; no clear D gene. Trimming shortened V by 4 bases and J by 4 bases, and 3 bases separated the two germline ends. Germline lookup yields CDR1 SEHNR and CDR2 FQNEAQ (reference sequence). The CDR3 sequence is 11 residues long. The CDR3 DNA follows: TGTGCCAGCAGCTATCCAGATACGCAGTATTTT. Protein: CASSYPDTQYF.

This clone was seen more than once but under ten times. The CDR3 protein is CASSFWPGGAKDGYTF. The CDR3 bases are TGTGCCAGCAGCTTCTGGCCGGGGGGCGCTAAGGATGGCTACACCTTC. The rearrangement joins TRBV5-6 to TRBJ1-2; D might be TRBD1 (6 bases). Per germline, CDR1 SGHDT and CDR2 YYEEEE. The germline V and J ends were trimmed by 2 bases and 6 bases, with 20 bases remaining between them. This CDR3 comprises 16 residues.

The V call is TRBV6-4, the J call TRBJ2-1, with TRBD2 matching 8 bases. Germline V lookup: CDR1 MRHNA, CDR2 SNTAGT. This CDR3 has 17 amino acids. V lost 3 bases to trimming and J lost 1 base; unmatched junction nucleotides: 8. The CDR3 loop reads CASSEVVGGASYNEQFF. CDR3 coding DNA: TGTGCCAGCAGTGAGGTGGTCGGGGGGGCTTCCTACAATGAGCAGTTCTTC.

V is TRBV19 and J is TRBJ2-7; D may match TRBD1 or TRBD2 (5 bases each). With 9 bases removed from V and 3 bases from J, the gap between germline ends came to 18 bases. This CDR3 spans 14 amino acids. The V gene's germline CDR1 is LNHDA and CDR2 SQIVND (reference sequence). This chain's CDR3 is CASNRGPGNYEQYF. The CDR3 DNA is TGTGCCAGCAATCGAGGGCCAGGGAACTACGAGCAGTACTTC.

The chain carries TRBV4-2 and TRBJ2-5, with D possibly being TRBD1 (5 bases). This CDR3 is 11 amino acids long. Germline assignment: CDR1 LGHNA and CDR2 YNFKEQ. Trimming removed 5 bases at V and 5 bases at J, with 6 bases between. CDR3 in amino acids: CASSSGETQYF. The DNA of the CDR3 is TGTGCCAGCAGCTCAGGGGAGACCCAGTACTTC.